The TCR beta chain under discussion was sequenced for a study of T cell responses to AZD1222 COVID-19 vaccine. Study results and caveats: Just a handful of AZD1222 recipients tested seropositive at baseline. Spike-wide coverage was observed for vaccine-associated CD4 TCRs, with dominant responses at 160-218 and 743-854. Females made up more of the donors, who were largely white British, and clonal diversity may have come out too low. Spike-specific TCR breadth and depth grew following two AZD1222 doses.

Profiled with immunoSEQ multiplex PCR; TCRdb holds only in-frame clones, not every one. The top ten clones hold more than 4% of a sample with 150,000 to 200,000 clones, about nine tenths of them seen once. CDR3 length: 14 residues. The V gene's germline CDR1 is SEHNR and CDR2 FQNEAQ (reference sequence). V was trimmed by 2 bases and J by 8 bases, leaving 15 bases between them. Remarks on this clone: The antigen remains unidentified.

Here the sequenced sample was peripheral blood, taken 28 days after the second dose of the MenACWY control vaccine. The chain combines TRBV7-9 with TRBJ1-2; D remains ambiguous. The sequence came from an adult who received the MenACWY meningococcal vaccine as a control. CDR3 nucleotides: TGTGCCAGCAGCTTAATTCAGTATGTGGGGGGCTACACCTTC. Its protein is CASSLIQYVGGYTF. Looking up the rest from reference TRBV7-9 and TRBJ1-2 gives the full variable domain: DTGVSQNPRHKITKRGQNVTFRCDPISEHNRLYWYRQTLGQGPEFLTYFQNEAQLEKSRLLSDRFSAERPKGSFSTLEIQRTEQGDSAMYLCASSLIQYVGGYTFGSGTRLTVV.